The 18 T cell receptor beta chains below come from one sample, sequenced in a study of monozygotic twins with inflammatory bowel disease. One entry per CDR3 protein, without DNA, is what TCRdb gives after re-calling the 5' RACE reads. The sample includes around 99,000 distinct CDR3 sequences. Sequencing input: blood. Receptor source: a human donor with ulcerative colitis or Crohn's disease, or a healthy co-twin of an affected twin (not recorded which).

The chain has TRBV9 and TRBJ1-4; the D call from TCRdb, TRBD1, cannot be confirmed without DNA. Germline V CDR1 and CDR2: SGDLS, YYNGEE. This CDR3 is built from 15 residues. The CDR3 protein is CASSLGTGRGEKLFF.

This chain connects TRBV28 to TRBJ1-2. Germline V gene data show CDR1 as MDHEN and CDR2 as SYDVKM. This CDR3 is 13 amino acids long. This chain's CDR3 is CASSLEEGYGYTF.

The V gene is TRBV12-5, the J gene TRBJ2-7; TCRdb's D call, TRBD2, is unchecked because there is no DNA. CDR3 length equals 14 residues. Germline V gene data show CDR1 as LGHNT and CDR2 as FRNRAP. CDR3 region: CASGGSGFAYEQYF. Full variable domain (outside the CDR3, taken from reference TRBV12-5 and TRBJ2-7): DARVTQTPRHKVTEMGQEVTMRCQPILGHNTVFWYRQTMMQGLELLAYFRNRAPLDDSGMPKDRFSAEMPDATLATLKIQPSEPRDSAVYFCASGGSGFAYEQYFGPGTRLTVT.

J is TRBJ1-4 and V is TRBV5-1. The CDR3 runs 15 residues. Germline V CDR1 and CDR2: SGHRS, YFSETQ. CDR3 sequence reads: CASSGGGGTHEKLFF.

The chain employs TRBV20-1 and TRBJ2-1; TCRdb's D call, TRBD2, is unchecked because there is no DNA. Per the germline V gene, CDR1 is DFQATT and CDR2 is SNEGSKA (reference sequence). The CDR3 runs 16 residues. The CDR3 sequence: CSARPKREAVYNEQFF.

V and J are TRBV7-9 and TRBJ2-2. The CDR3 totals 15 residues. Germline CDR1 SEHNR, CDR2 FQNEAQ (reference sequence). The CDR3 region is CASSPTSHSAGELFF.

CDR3 loop: CASSPYGGGTGELFF. The V call is TRBV5-5, the J call TRBJ2-2; TCRdb indicates TRBD1, and absent DNA this call remains unverified. CDR3 length: 15 amino acids. Germline lookup yields CDR1 SGHKS and CDR2 YYEKEE (reference sequence). The complete variable domain, with remaining parts taken from reference TRBV5-5 and TRBJ2-2, reads DAGVTQSPTHLIKTRGQQVTLRCSPISGHKSVSWYQQVLGQGPQFIFQYYEKEERGRGNFPDRFSARQFPNYSSELNVNALLLGDSALYLCASSPYGGGTGELFFGEGSRLTVL.

The chain joins TRBV5-1 to TRBJ2-1; TCRdb lists TRBD2, though no DNA is available to test this call. CDR3 size: 15 residues. The germline gives CDR1 SGHRS, CDR2 YFSETQ. The CDR3 loop reads CASSSLAGADNEQFF.

The V and J genes are TRBV20-1 and TRBJ2-1. Germline CDR1 DFQATT, CDR2 SNEGSKA (reference sequence). This CDR3 is 13 amino acids long. The CDR3 region is CSARHQTDNEQFF.

The J gene is TRBJ2-1, the V gene TRBV7-2; TCRdb proposes TRBD2, but this gene call is untestable without DNA. This CDR3 is 16 amino acids long. CDR1 is SGHTA and CDR2 is FQGNSA in the germline V gene. This CDR3 reads CASSFLAGGAYNEQFF. Combining the CDR3 with reference TRBV7-2 and TRBJ2-1 gives the whole variable domain GAGVSQSPSNKVTEKGKDVELRCDPISGHTALYWYRQSLGQGLEFLIYFQGNSAPDKSGLPSDRFSAERTGGSVSTLTIQRTQQEDSAVYLCASSFLAGGAYNEQFFGPGTRLTVL.

This chain connects TRBV5-1 to TRBJ2-5; TCRdb lists TRBD2, though no DNA is available to test this call. The CDR3 is made up of 13 amino acids. CDR1 is SGHRS, CDR2 YFSETQ, per germline. The CDR3 protein is CASAGLAGETQYF.

The genes are TRBV7-8 and TRBJ1-3; TCRdb lists TRBD1, though no DNA is available to test this call. The CDR3 sequence is 17 residues long. Germline lookup yields CDR1 SGHVS and CDR2 FQNEAQ. CDR3 in amino acids: CASSLYGGAFSGNTIYF.

The genes are TRBV5-1 and TRBJ1-4; TCRdb lists TRBD1, though no DNA is available to test this call. In germline, CDR1 is SGHRS, CDR2 YFSETQ. This CDR3 contains 16 residues. This CDR3 is CASSLQGMATNEKLFF. The full variable domain, completed using reference TRBV5-1 and TRBJ1-4, is KAGVTQTPRYLIKTRGQQVTLSCSPISGHRSVSWYQQTPGQGLQFLFEYFSETQRNKGNFPGRFSGRQFSNSRSEMNVSTLELGDSALYLCASSLQGMATNEKLFFGSGTQLSVL.

CDR3 sequence: CASSPAGGFGNTIYF. The chain couples TRBV14 to TRBJ1-3; TCRdb's D gene call, TRBD1, goes unchecked for lack of DNA. The germline V gene has CDR1 SGHDN and CDR2 FVKESK. CDR3 length equals 15 residues.

This rearrangement joins TRBV4-3 to TRBJ1-3. The CDR3 consists of 13 residues. Germline-derived CDR1 and CDR2 are LGHNA and YSLEER. The CDR3 region is CASSQEDGNTIYF.

The chain joins TRBV19 to TRBJ1-5; TCRdb proposes TRBD1, but this gene call is untestable without DNA. CDR3 size: 17 residues. The germline gives CDR1 LNHDA, CDR2 SQIVND (reference sequence). CDR3 region: CASSIASGQGLWQPQHF.

V and J are TRBV24-1 and TRBJ2-7; TCRdb picks TRBD1, but there is no DNA to check that call. This CDR3 spans 15 amino acids. The germline V gene encodes CDR1 KGHDR and CDR2 SFDVKD. This chain's CDR3 is CATSDRLGLCYEQYF.

The chain couples TRBV12-3 or TRBV12-4 to TRBJ2-1. The CDR3 contains 15 residues. Here the CDR3 reads CASSFRQVSDDEQFF.